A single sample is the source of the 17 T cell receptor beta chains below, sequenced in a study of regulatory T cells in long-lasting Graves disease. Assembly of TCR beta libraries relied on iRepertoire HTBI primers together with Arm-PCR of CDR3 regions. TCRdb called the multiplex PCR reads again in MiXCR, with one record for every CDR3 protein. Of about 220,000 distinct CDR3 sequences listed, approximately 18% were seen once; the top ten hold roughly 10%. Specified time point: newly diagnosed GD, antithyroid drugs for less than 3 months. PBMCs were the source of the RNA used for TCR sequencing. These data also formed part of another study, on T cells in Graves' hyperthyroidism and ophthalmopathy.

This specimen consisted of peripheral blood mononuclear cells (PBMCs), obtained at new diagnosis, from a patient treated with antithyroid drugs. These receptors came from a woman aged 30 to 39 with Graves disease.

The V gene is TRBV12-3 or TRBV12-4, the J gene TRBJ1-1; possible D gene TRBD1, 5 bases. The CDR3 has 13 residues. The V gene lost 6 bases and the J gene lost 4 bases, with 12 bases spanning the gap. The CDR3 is CASRTPGITEAFF. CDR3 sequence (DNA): TGTGCCAGCAGGACCCCAGGGATCACTGAAGCTTTCTTT.

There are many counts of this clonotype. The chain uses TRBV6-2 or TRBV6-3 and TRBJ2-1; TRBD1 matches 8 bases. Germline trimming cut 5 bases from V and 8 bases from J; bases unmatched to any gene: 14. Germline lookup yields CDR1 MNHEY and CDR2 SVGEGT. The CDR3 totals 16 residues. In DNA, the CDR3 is TGTGCCAGCAGTGCGTCGAAGATCACGACAGGGGATGAGCAGTTCTTC. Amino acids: CASSASKITTGDEQFF.

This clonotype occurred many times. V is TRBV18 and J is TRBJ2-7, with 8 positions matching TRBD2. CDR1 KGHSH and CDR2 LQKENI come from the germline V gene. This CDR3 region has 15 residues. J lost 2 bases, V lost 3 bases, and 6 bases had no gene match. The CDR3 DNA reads TGTGCCAGCTCACCGAGAGCGGGGGTTGCCTACGAGCAGTACTTC. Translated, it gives CASSPRAGVAYEQYF.

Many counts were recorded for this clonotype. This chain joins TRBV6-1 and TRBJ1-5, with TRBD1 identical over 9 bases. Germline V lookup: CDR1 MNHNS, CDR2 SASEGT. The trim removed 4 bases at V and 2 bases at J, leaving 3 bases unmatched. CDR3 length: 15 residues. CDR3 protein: CASSGGQGGNQPQHF. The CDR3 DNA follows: TGTGCCAGCAGTGGGGGACAGGGAGGCAATCAGCCCCAGCATTTT.

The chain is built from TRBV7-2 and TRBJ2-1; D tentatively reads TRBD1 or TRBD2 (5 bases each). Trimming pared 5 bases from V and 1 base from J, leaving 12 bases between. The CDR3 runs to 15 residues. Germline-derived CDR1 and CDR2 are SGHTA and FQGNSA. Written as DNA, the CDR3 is TGTGCCAGCAGCGCCCCGAGGGGATCCTACAATGAGCAGTTCTTC. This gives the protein CASSAPRGSYNEQFF.

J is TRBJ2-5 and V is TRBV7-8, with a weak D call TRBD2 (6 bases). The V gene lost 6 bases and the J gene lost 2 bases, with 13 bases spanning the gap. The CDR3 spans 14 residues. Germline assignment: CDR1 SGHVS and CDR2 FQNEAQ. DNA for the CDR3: TGTGCCAGCAGACCACGGGAGCGGCAAGAGACCCAGTACTTC. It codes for CASRPRERQETQYF.

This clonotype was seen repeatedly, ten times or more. CDR3 sequence (DNA): TGCAGTGCTAGAGTTATTCTCTTCGGGACAGGGGGCTGGGGTGAGCAGTTCTTC. Protein sequence: CSARVILFGTGGWGEQFF. The rearrangement joins TRBV20-1 to TRBJ2-1; 12 nucleotides align to TRBD1. V dropped 1 base and J dropped 9; count of bases not matched to a gene: 16. The CDR3 loop spans 18 amino acids. Looked up from germline, CDR1 is DFQATT and CDR2 is SNEGSKA (reference sequence).

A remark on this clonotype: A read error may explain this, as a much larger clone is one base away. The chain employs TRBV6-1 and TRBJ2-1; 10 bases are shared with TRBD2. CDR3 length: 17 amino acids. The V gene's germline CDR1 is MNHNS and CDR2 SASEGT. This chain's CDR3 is CGSSDLSGRGVRSEQFF. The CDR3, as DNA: TGTGGCAGCAGTGACCTAAGCGGGAGGGGGGTCAGGAGTGAGCAGTTCTTC.

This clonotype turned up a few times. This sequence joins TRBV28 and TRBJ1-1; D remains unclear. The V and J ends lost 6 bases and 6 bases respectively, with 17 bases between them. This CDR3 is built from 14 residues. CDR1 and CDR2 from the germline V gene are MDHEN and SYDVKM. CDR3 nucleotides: TGTGCCAGCAGCCCGCCGGGAGGGTGGCCTGAAGCTTTCTTT. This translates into CASSPPGGWPEAFF.

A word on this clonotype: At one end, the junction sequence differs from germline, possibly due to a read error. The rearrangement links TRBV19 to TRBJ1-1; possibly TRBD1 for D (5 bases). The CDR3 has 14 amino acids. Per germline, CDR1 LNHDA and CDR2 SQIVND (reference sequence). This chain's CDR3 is CVSSGPEGRTEAFF. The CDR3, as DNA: TGTGTCAGTAGTGGCCCTGAGGGACGGACTGAAGCTTTCTTT.

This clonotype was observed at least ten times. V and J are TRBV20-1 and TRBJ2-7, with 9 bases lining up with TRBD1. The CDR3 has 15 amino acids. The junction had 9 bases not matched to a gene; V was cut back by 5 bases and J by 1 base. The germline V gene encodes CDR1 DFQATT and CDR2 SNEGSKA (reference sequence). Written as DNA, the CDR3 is TGCAGTGCTGTAACCGGGACAGGGACTTCCTACGAGCAGTACTTC. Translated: CSAVTGTGTSYEQYF.

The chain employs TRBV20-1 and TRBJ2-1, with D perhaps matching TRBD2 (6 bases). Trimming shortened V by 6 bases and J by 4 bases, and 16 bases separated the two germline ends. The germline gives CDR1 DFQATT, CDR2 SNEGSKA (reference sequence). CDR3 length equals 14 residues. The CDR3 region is CSAKPGLPYNEQFF. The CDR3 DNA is TGCAGTGCCAAACCGGGACTTCCTTACAATGAGCAGTTCTTC.

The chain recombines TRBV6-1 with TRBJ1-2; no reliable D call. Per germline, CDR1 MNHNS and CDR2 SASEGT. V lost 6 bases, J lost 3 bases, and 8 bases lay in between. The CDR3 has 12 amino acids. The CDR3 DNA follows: TGTGCCAGCAGCCCAAGTGACTATGGCTACACCTTC. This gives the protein CASSPSDYGYTF.

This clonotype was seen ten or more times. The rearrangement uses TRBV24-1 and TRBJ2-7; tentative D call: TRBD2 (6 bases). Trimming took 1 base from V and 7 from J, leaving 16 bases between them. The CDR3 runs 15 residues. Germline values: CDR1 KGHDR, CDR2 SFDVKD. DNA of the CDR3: TGTGCCACCAGTGATTTAGGAGGGTCCAAATATGAGCAGTACTTC. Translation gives CATSDLGGSKYEQYF.

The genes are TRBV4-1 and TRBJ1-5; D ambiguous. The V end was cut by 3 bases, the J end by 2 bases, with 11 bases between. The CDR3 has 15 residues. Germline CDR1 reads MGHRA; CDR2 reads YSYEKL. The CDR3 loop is CASSQGLSGNQPQHF. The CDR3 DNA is TGCGCCAGCAGCCAGGGCCTCTCGGGCAATCAGCCCCAGCATTTT.

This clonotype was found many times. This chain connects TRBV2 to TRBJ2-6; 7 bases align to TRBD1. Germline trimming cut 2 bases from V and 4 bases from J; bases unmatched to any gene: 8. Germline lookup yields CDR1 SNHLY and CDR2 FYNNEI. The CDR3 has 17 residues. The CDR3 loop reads CASSELGTDQGANVLTF. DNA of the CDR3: TGTGCCAGCAGTGAATTGGGGACAGATCAGGGGGCCAACGTCCTGACTTTC.

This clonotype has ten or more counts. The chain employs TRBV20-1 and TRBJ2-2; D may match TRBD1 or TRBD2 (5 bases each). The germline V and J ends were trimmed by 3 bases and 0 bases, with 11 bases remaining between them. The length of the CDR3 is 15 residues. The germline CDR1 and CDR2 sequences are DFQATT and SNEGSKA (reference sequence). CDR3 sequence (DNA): TGCAGTGCTAGGCCGGGACGGACGAACACCGGGGAGCTGTTTTTT. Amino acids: CSARPGRTNTGELFF.